One sample yielded the 13 T cell receptor beta chains listed below, sequenced in a study of cytomegalovirus exposure and HLA in healthy donors. PCR primers comprised 60 Vbeta and 13 Jbeta primers. TCRdb's copy holds only in-frame clones and misses some; the assay was immunoSEQ multiplex PCR. Among 90,000 or so clones listed, roughly 73% were seen once. The sequencing sample was made of PBMCs. The receptors derive from a male donor in good health and CMV-seropositive.

V usage is TRBV6-5 and J usage is TRBJ2-7; TRBD2 matches at 12 bases. The CDR3 consists of 14 residues. The germline CDR1 and CDR2 sequences are MNHEY and SVGAGI. Trimming took 6 bases from V and 6 from J; bases not matched to a gene: 6. The CDR3 coding sequence is TGTGCCAGCAGCGCCGGGACTAGCGGGTTCGAGCAGTACTTC. This translates into CASSAGTSGFEQYF.

Regarding this clone: Other DNA variants within this sample encode the same CDR3. CDR3: CASSFWTGANTEAFF. The CDR3 DNA reads TGTGCCAGCAGCTTTTGGACGGGAGCGAACACTGAAGCTTTCTTT. The chain uses TRBV5-4 and TRBJ1-1; D is ambiguous. Between the trimmed V and J ends, which lost 2 bases and 1 base, there was a span of 12 bases. Germline loops: CDR1 SGHNT, CDR2 YYREEE (reference sequence). The CDR3 runs to 15 residues.

The chain joins TRBV25-1 to TRBJ2-5; 11 nucleotides agree with TRBD2. J was trimmed by 4 bases and V by 4 bases; bases with no gene match: 8. The CDR3 runs to 16 residues. CDR1 MGHDK and CDR2 SYGVNS come from the germline V gene. DNA of the CDR3: TGTGCCAGCAGTGGGTTTAGCGGGAGGGCCGGAGAGACCCAGTACTTC. This gives the protein CASSGFSGRAGETQYF.

This chain connects TRBV6-1 to TRBJ2-3; possibly TRBD2 for D (5 bases). Trimming took 8 bases from V and 2 from J, leaving 17 bases between them. The CDR3 is 15 amino acids. Germline V CDR1 and CDR2: MNHNS, SASEGT. The CDR3 sequence is CASAWLGVDTDTQYF. CDR3 DNA sequence: TGTGCCAGCGCCTGGCTCGGGGTTGACACAGATACGCAGTATTTT.

The gene calls are TRBV15 and TRBJ2-2; tentatively, D is TRBD1 (5 bases). This CDR3 contains 15 residues. CDR1 is LNHNV and CDR2 is YYDKDF in the germline V gene (reference sequence). V was shortened by 0 bases and J by 6 bases, with 11 bases between the two germline ends. CDR3 region: CATSRDLAGPGELFF. The CDR3 nucleotides read TGTGCCACCAGCAGAGATCTCGCAGGGCCCGGGGAGCTGTTTTTT.

The chain is built from TRBV25-1 and TRBJ2-1, with 8 bases matching TRBD1. This CDR3 is built from 15 residues. V lost 3 bases and J lost 6; bases outside the gene matches: 7. Germline lookup yields CDR1 MGHDK and CDR2 SYGVNS. The CDR3 spells CASSESQGGFNEQFF. As DNA, the CDR3 is TGTGCCAGCAGTGAGTCACAGGGGGGCTTCAATGAGCAGTTCTTC.

This chain's CDR3 is CASSLEEAGANVLTF. CDR3 bases: TGTGCCAGCAGTTTGGAAGAGGCTGGGGCCAACGTCCTGACTTTC. The V call is TRBV28, the J call TRBJ2-6; D ambiguous. V lost 3 bases and J 2 bases, leaving 8 bases between the germline ends. The CDR3 totals 15 residues. Looked up from germline, CDR1 is MDHEN and CDR2 is SYDVKM.

V is TRBV27 and J is TRBJ2-1; 8 bases are a match to TRBD2. J gave up 6 bases and V 7 bases, and 8 bases lay outside the gene matches. There are 14 residues in the CDR3. From germline, CDR1 is MNHEY and CDR2 SMNVEV (reference sequence). CDR3 sequence reads: CASIATSESNEQFF. CDR3 nucleotide sequence: TGTGCCAGCATCGCGACTAGCGAGAGCAATGAGCAGTTCTTC.

The gene calls are TRBV21-1 and TRBJ2-7; the D call in the table, TRBD1, was not verified against the DNA. TRBV21-1 is termed a pseudogene. There are 14 residues in the CDR3. In DNA, the CDR3 is TGTGCCAGCAGCACCCACGACAGGGTCCACGAGCAGTACTTC. As protein: CASSTHDRVHEQYF.

The rearrangement links TRBV5-4 to TRBJ2-7, with 7 bases identical to TRBD2. The V and J ends lost 4 bases and 3 bases, in that order; junction bases with no gene match: 10. Germline V gives CDR1 SGHNT, CDR2 YYREEE (reference sequence). CDR3 length: 15 residues. The CDR3 DNA sequence: TGTGCCAGCAGCGTCGGGCGGGAGCGCAACTACGAGCAGTACTTC. Amino acid sequence: CASSVGRERNYEQYF.

V gene TRBV27 combines with J gene TRBJ2-7, with D perhaps matching TRBD2 (6 bases). Germline V gene data show CDR1 as MNHEY and CDR2 as SMNVEV (reference sequence). The CDR3 is 13 residues long. Between the trimmed V and J ends, which lost 2 bases and 3 bases, there was a span of 8 bases. The CDR3 DNA reads as TGTGCCAGCAGTTTAGTCGGGGGCTACGAGCAGTACTTC. Translated, it gives CASSLVGGYEQYF.

The chain carries TRBV19 and TRBJ2-3; D may be TRBD1 (6 bases). The CDR3 loop spans 15 amino acids. V was pared by 1 base and J by 4 bases, with 12 bases between. Per the germline V gene, CDR1 is LNHDA and CDR2 is SQIVND (reference sequence). This CDR3 is CASSIAGDSADTQYF. CDR3 coding DNA: TGTGCCAGTAGTATAGCAGGGGATTCGGCAGATACGCAGTATTTT.

This sequence joins TRBV30 and TRBJ2-1; D possibly corresponds to TRBD1 (6 bases). CDR3 length: 13 residues. V shed 5 bases and J shed 5 bases, with 13 bases lying between them. CDR1 GTSNPN and CDR2 SVGIG come from the germline V gene (reference sequence). In nucleotides, the CDR3 is TGTGCCTGGGACAGGACACAGGACAATGAGCAGTTCTTC. Protein product: CAWDRTQDNEQFF.